This T cell receptor beta chain was identified during a study of PD-1 blockade in classical Hodgkin lymphoma. This CDR3 spans 14 amino acids. CDR1 and CDR2 from the germline V gene are SGHAT and FQDESV (reference sequence). The V end lost 7 bases, the J end lost 4 bases, and 11 bases lay between the germline ends. Method: immunoSEQ multiplex PCR; TCRdb's copy keeps in-frame clones and lacks some. The table lists over 50,000 clones, about 90% of them singletons. Time point specified: cycle 4 day 1 (C4D1), after five to seven weeks of nivolumab. Brentuximab vedotin exposure varied among the patients, all of whom had relapsed after autologous stem cell transplantation.

Material: peripheral blood mononuclear cells (PBMCs), obtained before the fourth cycle of nivolumab. V is TRBV11-1 and J is TRBJ1-6, with D possibly TRBD1 on 5 matching bases. This receptor was obtained from a human donor with classical Hodgkin lymphoma. The DNA of the CDR3 is TGTGCCAGCACCTGGGGGGGGTATAATTCACCCCTCCACTTT. Protein: CASTWGGYNSPLHF.